Following are 18 T cell receptor beta chains from one sample sequenced in a study of cytomegalovirus exposure and HLA in healthy donors. The PCR had 60 Vbeta and 13 Jbeta primers. The assay was immunoSEQ multiplex PCR, and TCRdb's table has in-frame clones only and misses some. The sample consists of roughly 180,000 clones, roughly four fifths of them appearing once. Sequenced: PBMCs. The receptors were gathered from a man aged 18 to 30 in good health and CMV-seronegative.

The genes are TRBV7-6 and TRBJ1-1; D gene uncertain. The germline CDR1 and CDR2 sequences are SGHVS and FNYEAQ. This CDR3 has 14 amino acids. Trimming took 7 bases from V and 3 from J, leaving 15 bases between them. CDR3 amino acids: CASTPLGKDTEAFF. DNA of the CDR3: TGTGCCAGCACCCCCCTCGGGAAGGACACTGAAGCTTTCTTT.

V and J are TRBV5-5 and TRBJ2-7; no clear D. Germline-derived CDR1 and CDR2 are SGHKS and YYEKEE (reference sequence). V gave up 2 bases and J gave up 2 bases, with 11 bases separating them. The CDR3 runs 14 residues. CDR3 nucleotides: TGTGCCAGCAGCTTTGGGCCATTTGCCTACGAGCAGTACTTC. This sequence encodes CASSFGPFAYEQYF.

The CDR3 loop is CSASTGDIQYF. CDR3 bases: TGCAGTGCGAGTACAGGAGACATTCAGTACTTC. The chain has TRBV20-1 and TRBJ2-4; TRBD1 is a possible D gene (5 bases). Trimming stripped 6 bases from V and 8 bases from J, with 11 bases between. The length of the CDR3 is 11 residues. Germline V gives CDR1 DFQATT, CDR2 SNEGSKA (reference sequence).

The chain carries TRBV9 and TRBJ1-2, with 11 nucleotides matching TRBD1. CDR1 is SGDLS and CDR2 is YYNGEE in the germline V gene. CDR3 length: 16 amino acids. The V segment lost 2 bases and the J segment 2 bases; nucleotides outside the gene matches: 5. CDR3 region: CASSVPDRGRNYGYTF. The CDR3 bases are TGTGCCAGCAGCGTCCCGGACAGGGGGCGAAACTATGGCTACACCTTC.

This sequence joins TRBV10-2 and TRBJ1-3; D not certain. V lost 4 bases to trimming and J lost 1 base, with 8 bases between them. This CDR3 has 14 residues. From germline, CDR1 is WSHSY and CDR2 SAAADI. CDR3 bases: TGCGCCAGCAGTGCGGAGTTTTCTGGAAACACCATATATTTT. Protein product: CASSAEFSGNTIYF.

This rearrangement joins TRBV27 to TRBJ2-7, with 7 bases matching TRBD2. This CDR3 region has 16 residues. After removal of 6 bases from V and 3 bases from J, the junction contained 14 bases not matched to a gene. CDR1 is MNHEY and CDR2 is SMNVEV in the germline V gene (reference sequence). The CDR3 DNA sequence: TGTGCCAGCAGCCCTAGGGGTGGCGGGAGCTACTACGAGCAGTACTTC. Protein product: CASSPRGGGSYYEQYF.

Only one count was recorded for this clone. The gene calls are TRBV7-8 and TRBJ2-5; no reliable D call. Trimming left V 5 bases short and J 0 bases short, with 13 bases between. CDR3 length: 15 residues. Germline loops: CDR1 SGHVS, CDR2 FQNEAQ. The CDR3 DNA is TGTGCCAGCAGCCTCAGGATAGATAACCAAGAGACCCAGTACTTC. Protein: CASSLRIDNQETQYF.

In its sample, this clone was seen once. The CDR3 protein is CASSFIDGQGYEQYF. The CDR3 DNA is TGTGCCAGCAGTTTTATAGACGGACAGGGATACGAGCAGTACTTC. V gene TRBV28 combines with J gene TRBJ2-5, with TRBD1 matching over 8 bases. TRBJ2-7 matches the DNA end more closely, so the J call is doubtful. The CDR3 runs 15 residues. Germline CDR1 is MDHEN and CDR2 is SYDVKM.

The V and J genes are TRBV2 and TRBJ2-7, with 12 bases fitting TRBD2. The J segment lost 3 bases and the V segment lost 1 base, leaving 4 bases of the junction unmatched. This CDR3 has 16 amino acids. The V gene's germline CDR1 is SNHLY and CDR2 FYNNEI. The CDR3 DNA reads TGTGCCAGCAGTGAAGGACAGGGACTAGCGGGCTACGAGCAGTACTTC. The encoded protein is CASSEGQGLAGYEQYF.

This rearrangement joins TRBV19 to TRBJ1-4; 7 bases match TRBD1. The CDR3 totals 15 residues. The V segment lost 7 bases and the J segment 5 bases; nucleotides outside the gene matches: 10. The germline V gene encodes CDR1 LNHDA and CDR2 SQIVND (reference sequence). For the CDR3, the DNA is TGTGCCAGTAAAACAGGGGAAACCCTAAATGAAAAACTGTTTTTT. This encodes CASKTGETLNEKLFF.

This clone was detected only a few times. The chain links TRBV5-5 to TRBJ1-2; TRBD1 is a possible D gene (5 bases). Trimming removed 4 bases at V and 4 bases at J, with 14 bases between. CDR3 length equals 14 residues. From germline, CDR1 is SGHKS and CDR2 YYEKEE (reference sequence). CDR3 loop: CASSTMGRFYGYTF. The DNA for the CDR3 is TGTGCCAGCAGCACGATGGGGCGATTCTATGGCTACACCTTC.

The V call is TRBV14, the J call TRBJ2-3; tentative D call: TRBD1 (6 bases). The V and J ends lost 1 base and 2 bases respectively, with 13 bases between them. The CDR3 totals 16 residues. Germline V CDR1 and CDR2: SGHDN, FVKESK. The CDR3 DNA is TGTGCCAGCAGCCAAGGACAGGTACTTTACACAGATACGCAGTATTTT. It yields the protein CASSQGQVLYTDTQYF.

The chain employs TRBV6-6 and TRBJ2-4; D possibly corresponds to TRBD2 (5 bases). Trimming pared 0 bases from V and 9 bases from J, leaving 15 bases between. CDR3 size: 15 residues. The germline V gene encodes CDR1 MNHNY and CDR2 SVGAGI (reference sequence). CDR3 sequence reads: CASSYSPGLSGIQYF. The CDR3 DNA reads as TGTGCCAGCAGTTACTCACCGGGCCTAAGCGGCATTCAGTACTTC.

This chain joins TRBV28 and TRBJ2-7; 7 bases are a match to TRBD2. This CDR3 contains 13 residues. Per the germline V gene, CDR1 is MDHEN and CDR2 is SYDVKM. J lost 3 bases, V lost 7 bases, and 6 bases had no gene match. The CDR3 loop is CASTPGTIYEQYF. In DNA, the CDR3 is TGTGCCAGCACGCCGGGGACTATCTACGAGCAGTACTTC. Full variable domain (missing parts from reference TRBV28 and TRBJ2-7): DVKVTQSSRYLVKRTGEKVFLECVQDMDHENMFWYRQDPGLGLRLIYFSYDVKMKEKGDIPEGYSVSREKKERFSLILESASTNQTSMYLCASTPGTIYEQYFGPGTRLTVT.

The J gene is TRBJ1-1, the V gene TRBV9; D is undetermined. Germline V lookup: CDR1 SGDLS, CDR2 YYNGEE. There are 15 residues in the CDR3. Trimming stripped 0 bases from V and 6 bases from J, with 15 bases between. The CDR3 DNA reads TGTGCCAGCAGCGTAGGACCGCGGGGTTCCGCTGAAGCTTTCTTT. Translation: CASSVGPRGSAEAFF.

The chain uses TRBV10-3 and TRBJ2-7; TRBD2 is a possible D gene (6 bases). CDR3 length equals 13 residues. Trimming removed 11 bases from V and 0 bases from J, with 14 bases in between. The germline V gene encodes CDR1 ENHRY and CDR2 SYGVKD. CDR3 protein: CASGGTSSYEQYF. CDR3 sequence (DNA): TGTGCCTCGGGCGGGACGAGCTCCTACGAGCAGTACTTC.

The chain carries TRBV5-6 and TRBJ2-2; 12 positions agree with TRBD1. The V gene end was trimmed by 5 bases and the J gene end by 4 bases; junction bases not matched to a gene: 9. From germline, CDR1 is SGHDT and CDR2 YYEEEE. This CDR3 comprises 17 residues. The CDR3 DNA follows: TGTGCCAGCAGGAACCGGGACAGGGGGCCGACCACCGGGGAGCTGTTTTTT. It translates to CASRNRDRGPTTGELFF.

The chain is built from TRBV6-5 and TRBJ1-1; 7 nucleotides match TRBD1. After removal of 8 bases from V and 2 bases from J, the junction contained 2 bases not matched to a gene. The length of the CDR3 is 12 residues. Germline V gene data show CDR1 as MNHEY and CDR2 as SVGAGI. Written as DNA, the CDR3 is TGTGCCAGCGAGGGGGCTAACACTGAAGCTTTCTTT. It codes for CASEGANTEAFF.